This T cell receptor beta chain was documented in a study of T cell changes during pregnancy in multiple sclerosis. Trimming removed 4 bases at V and 1 base at J, with 17 bases between. The CDR3 spans 16 residues. Germline V gives CDR1 MDHEN, CDR2 SYDVKM. Method: immunoSEQ multiplex PCR; TCRdb's copy keeps in-frame clones and lacks some. The sample holds roughly 52,000 clones, roughly 94% seen once. The sequence came from a female donor with multiple sclerosis, enrolled in a pregnancy study. The chain links TRBV28 to TRBJ2-7; D possibly corresponds to TRBD2 (6 bases). This specimen consisted of CD8+ T cells from peripheral blood mononuclear cells, obtained in the third trimester of pregnancy. In DNA, the CDR3 is TGTGCCAGCAGTTCGACCTTGGGGGGTAGGTCCTACGAGCAGTACTTC. It yields the protein CASSSTLGGRSYEQYF. Together with reference TRBV28 and TRBJ2-7, the CDR3 gives the full variable domain: DVKVTQSSRYLVKRTGEKVFLECVQDMDHENMFWYRQDPGLGLRLIYFSYDVKMKEKGDIPEGYSVSREKKERFSLILESASTNQTSMYLCASSSTLGGRSYEQYFGPGTRLTVT.